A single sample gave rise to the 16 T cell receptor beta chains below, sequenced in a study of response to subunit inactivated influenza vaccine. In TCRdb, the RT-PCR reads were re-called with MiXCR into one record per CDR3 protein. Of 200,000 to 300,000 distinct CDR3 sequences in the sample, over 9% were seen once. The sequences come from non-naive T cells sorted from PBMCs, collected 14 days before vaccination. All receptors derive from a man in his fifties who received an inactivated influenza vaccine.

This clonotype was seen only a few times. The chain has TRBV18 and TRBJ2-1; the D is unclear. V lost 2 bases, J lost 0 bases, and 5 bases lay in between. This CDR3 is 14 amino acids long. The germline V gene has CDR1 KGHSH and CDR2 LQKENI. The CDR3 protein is CASSPVSSYNEQFF. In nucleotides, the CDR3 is TGTGCCAGCTCACCAGTGAGCTCCTACAATGAGCAGTTCTTC.

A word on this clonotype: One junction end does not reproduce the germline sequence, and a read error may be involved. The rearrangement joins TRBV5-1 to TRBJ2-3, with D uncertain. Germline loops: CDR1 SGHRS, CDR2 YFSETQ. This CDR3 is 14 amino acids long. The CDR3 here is CVSSLAKSTDTQYF. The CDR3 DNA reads TGCGTCAGCAGCTTGGCCAAGTCCACAGATACGCAGTATTTT.

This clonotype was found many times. CDR3 loop: CASSSSTSGTLNEQFF. The DNA of the CDR3 is TGCGCCAGCAGTTCCTCGACTAGCGGGACCCTCAATGAGCAGTTCTTC. This chain uses TRBV5-1 with TRBJ2-1, with TRBD2 identical over 11 bases. Germline-derived CDR1 and CDR2 are SGHRS and YFSETQ. Unmatched junction bases numbered 10, after V lost 5 bases and J lost 6 bases. This CDR3 contains 16 residues.

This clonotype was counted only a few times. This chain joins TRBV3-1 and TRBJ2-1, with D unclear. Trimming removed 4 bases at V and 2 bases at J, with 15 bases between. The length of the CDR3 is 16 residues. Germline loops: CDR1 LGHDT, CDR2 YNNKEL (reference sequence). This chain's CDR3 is CASSPYGSVTYNEQFF. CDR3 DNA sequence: TGTGCCAGCAGCCCCTACGGCAGCGTCACCTACAATGAGCAGTTCTTC.

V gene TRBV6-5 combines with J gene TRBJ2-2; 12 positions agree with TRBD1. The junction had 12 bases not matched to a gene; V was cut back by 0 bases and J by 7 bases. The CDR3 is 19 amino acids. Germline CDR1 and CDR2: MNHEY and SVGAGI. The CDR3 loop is CASSYSLGTGGLSFGELFF. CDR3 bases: TGTGCCAGCAGTTACTCACTTGGGACAGGGGGCTTATCCTTCGGGGAGCTGTTTTTT.

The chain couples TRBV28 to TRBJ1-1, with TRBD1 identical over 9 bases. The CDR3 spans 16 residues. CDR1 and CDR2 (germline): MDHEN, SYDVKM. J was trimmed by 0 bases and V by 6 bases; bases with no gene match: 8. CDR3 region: CASRSDRGIMNTEAFF. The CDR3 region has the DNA TGTGCCAGCAGATCAGACAGGGGGATCATGAACACTGAAGCTTTCTTT.

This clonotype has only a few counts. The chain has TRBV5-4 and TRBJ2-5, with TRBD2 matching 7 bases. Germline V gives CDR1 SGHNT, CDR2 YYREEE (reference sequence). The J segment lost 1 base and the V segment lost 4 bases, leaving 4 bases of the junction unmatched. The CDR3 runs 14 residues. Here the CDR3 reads CASSVGLIQETQYF. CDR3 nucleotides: TGTGCCAGCAGCGTGGGACTAATCCAAGAGACCCAGTACTTC.

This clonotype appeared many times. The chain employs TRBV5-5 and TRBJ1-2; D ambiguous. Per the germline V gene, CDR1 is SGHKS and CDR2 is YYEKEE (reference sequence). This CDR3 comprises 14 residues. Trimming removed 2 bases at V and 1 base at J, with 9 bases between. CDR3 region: CASSLARDNYGYTF. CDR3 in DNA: TGTGCCAGCAGCTTAGCGAGAGATAACTATGGCTACACCTTC.

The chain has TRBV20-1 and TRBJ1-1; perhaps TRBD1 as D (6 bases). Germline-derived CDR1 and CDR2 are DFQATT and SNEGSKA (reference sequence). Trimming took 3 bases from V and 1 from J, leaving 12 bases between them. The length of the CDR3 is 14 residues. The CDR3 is CSARSAQGNTEAFF. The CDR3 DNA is TGCAGTGCTAGGTCAGCACAGGGGAACACTGAAGCTTTCTTT.

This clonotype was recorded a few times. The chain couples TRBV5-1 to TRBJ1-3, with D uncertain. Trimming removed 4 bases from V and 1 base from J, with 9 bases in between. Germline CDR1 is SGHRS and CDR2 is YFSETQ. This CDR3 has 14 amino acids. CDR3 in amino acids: CASSPEGSGNTIYF. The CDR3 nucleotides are TGCGCCAGCAGCCCAGAAGGGTCTGGAAACACCATATATTTT.

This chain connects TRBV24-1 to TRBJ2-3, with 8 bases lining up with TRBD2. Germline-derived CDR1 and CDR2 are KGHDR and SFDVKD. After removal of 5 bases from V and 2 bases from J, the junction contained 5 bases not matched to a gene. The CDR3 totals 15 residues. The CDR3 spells CATSVGRGATDTQYF. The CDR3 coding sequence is TGTGCCACCAGTGTTGGGCGGGGGGCCACAGATACGCAGTATTTT.

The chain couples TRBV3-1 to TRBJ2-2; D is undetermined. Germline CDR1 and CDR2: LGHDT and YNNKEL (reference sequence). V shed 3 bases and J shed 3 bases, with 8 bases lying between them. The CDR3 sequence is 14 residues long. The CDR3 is CASSQRAYTGELFF. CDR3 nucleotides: TGTGCCAGCAGCCAGAGAGCATACACCGGGGAGCTGTTTTTT.

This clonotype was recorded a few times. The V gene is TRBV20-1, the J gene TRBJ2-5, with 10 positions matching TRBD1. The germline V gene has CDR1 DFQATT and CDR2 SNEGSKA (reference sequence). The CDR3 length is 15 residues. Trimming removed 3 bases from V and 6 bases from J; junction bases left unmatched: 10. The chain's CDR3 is CSASKAGTGEQTQYF. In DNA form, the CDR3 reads TGCAGTGCTAGTAAAGCCGGGACAGGGGAACAGACCCAGTACTTC.

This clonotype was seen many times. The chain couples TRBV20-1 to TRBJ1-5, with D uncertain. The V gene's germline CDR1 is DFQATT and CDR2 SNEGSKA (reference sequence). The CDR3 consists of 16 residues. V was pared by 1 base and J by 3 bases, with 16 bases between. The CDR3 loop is CSARGIVYSYNQPQHF. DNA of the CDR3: TGCAGTGCTAGAGGCATAGTGTACAGTTACAATCAGCCCCAGCATTTT.

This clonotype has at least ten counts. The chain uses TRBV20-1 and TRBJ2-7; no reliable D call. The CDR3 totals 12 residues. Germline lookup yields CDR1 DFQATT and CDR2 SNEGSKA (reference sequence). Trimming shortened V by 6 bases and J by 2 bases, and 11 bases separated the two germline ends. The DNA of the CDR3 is TGCAGTGCACCGGACGGTACCTACGAGCAGTACTTC. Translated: CSAPDGTYEQYF.

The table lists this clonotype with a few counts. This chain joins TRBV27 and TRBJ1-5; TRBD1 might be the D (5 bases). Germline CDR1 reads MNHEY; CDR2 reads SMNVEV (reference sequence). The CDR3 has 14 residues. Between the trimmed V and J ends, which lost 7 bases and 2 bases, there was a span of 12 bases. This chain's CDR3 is CASTPGGGNQPQHF. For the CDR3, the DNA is TGTGCCAGCACTCCCGGGGGGGGCAATCAGCCCCAGCATTTT.